The following is a T cell receptor beta chain sequence with its context. The antigen is not known. The data derive from a study of T cell responses to AZD1222 COVID-19 vaccine. General study findings and limits: Spike-specific TCR breadth and depth both grew after two AZD1222 doses.

TCRdb's table, derived via immunoSEQ multiplex PCR, lists solely in-frame clones and lacks some. The sample carries about 120,000 clones, 87% recorded once. The CDR3 length is 12 residues. The V end lost 5 bases, the J end lost 5 bases, and 9 bases lay between the germline ends. The germline gives CDR1 LNHDA, CDR2 SQIVND (reference sequence). The material was peripheral blood, obtained on day 0 of AZD1222 vaccination. The sequence came from an adult in good health. This chain connects TRBV19 to TRBJ1-1; TRBD1 might be the D (6 bases). The CDR3 coding sequence is TGTGCCAGTAGTCTTACAGGGACTGAAGCTTTCTTT. Amino acids: CASSLTGTEAFF.